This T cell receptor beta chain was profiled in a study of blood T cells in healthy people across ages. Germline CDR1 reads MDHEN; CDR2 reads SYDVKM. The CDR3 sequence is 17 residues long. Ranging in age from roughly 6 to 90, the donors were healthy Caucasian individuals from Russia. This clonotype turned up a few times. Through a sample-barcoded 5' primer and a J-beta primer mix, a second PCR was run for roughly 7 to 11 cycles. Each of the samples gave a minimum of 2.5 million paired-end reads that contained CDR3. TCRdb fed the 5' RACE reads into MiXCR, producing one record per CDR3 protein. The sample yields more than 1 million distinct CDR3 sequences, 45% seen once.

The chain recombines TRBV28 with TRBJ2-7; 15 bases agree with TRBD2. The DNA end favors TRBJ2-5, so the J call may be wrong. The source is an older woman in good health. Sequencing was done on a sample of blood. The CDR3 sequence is CASSFGGLAGGGETQYF. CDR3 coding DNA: TGTGCCAGCAGTTTTGGGGGACTAGCGGGAGGTGGGGAGACCCAGTACTTC.